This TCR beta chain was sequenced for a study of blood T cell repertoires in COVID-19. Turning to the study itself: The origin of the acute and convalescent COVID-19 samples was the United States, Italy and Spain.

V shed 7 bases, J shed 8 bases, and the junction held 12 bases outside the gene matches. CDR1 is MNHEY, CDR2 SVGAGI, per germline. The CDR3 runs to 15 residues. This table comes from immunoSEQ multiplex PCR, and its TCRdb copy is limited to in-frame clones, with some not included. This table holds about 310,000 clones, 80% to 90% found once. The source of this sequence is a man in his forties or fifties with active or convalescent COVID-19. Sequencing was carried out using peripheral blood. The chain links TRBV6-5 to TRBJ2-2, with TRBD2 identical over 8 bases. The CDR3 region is CASIQFTGGPGELFF. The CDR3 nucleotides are TGTGCCAGCATCCAATTTACGGGAGGGCCAGGGGAGCTGTTTTTT.